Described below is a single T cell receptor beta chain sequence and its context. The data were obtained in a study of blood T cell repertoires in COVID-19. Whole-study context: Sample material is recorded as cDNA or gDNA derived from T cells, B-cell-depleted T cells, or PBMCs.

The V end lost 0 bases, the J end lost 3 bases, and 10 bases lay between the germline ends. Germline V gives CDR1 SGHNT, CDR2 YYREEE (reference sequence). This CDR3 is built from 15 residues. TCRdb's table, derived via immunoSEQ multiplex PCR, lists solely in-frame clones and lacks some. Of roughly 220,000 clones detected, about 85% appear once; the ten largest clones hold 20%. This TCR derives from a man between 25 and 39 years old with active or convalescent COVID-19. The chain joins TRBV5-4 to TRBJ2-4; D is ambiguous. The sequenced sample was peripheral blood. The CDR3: CASSLDPRLKNIQYF. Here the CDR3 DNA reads TGTGCCAGCAGCTTGGATCCGAGACTCAAAAACATTCAGTACTTC.